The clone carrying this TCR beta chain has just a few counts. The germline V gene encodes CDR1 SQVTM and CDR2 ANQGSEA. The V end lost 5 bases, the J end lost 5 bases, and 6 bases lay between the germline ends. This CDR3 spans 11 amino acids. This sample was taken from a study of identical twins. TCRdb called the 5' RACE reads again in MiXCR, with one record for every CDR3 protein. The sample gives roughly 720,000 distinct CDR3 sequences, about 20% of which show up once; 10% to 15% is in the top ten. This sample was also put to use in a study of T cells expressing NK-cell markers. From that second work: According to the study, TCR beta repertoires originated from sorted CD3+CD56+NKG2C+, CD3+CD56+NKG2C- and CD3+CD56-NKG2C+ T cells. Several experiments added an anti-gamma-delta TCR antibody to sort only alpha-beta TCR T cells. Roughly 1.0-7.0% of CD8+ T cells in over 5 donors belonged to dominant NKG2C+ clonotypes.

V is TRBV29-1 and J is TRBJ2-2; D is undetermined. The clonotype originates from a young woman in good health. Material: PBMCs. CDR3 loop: CSVFATGELFF. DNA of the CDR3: TGCAGCGTTTTTGCTACCGGGGAGCTGTTTTTT.